This T cell receptor (beta chain) was profiled in a study of shared clonotypes between healthy human individuals. Sequencing used immunoSEQ multiplex PCR; TCRdb keeps in-frame clones, though not all of them. The sample lists a few million clones, around 92% occurring once. CDR1 MDHEN and CDR2 SYDVKM come from the germline V gene. There are 13 residues in the CDR3. Unmatched junction bases numbered 6, after V lost 5 bases and J lost 9 bases. This sequence originates from a man between 18 and 35 years old in good health. Some clones in this sample may be carry-over from other donors' samples. Sequencing was performed on naive CD4+ T cells from PBMCs. Subset specified: CD45RA+ positively selected. The rearrangement joins TRBV28 to TRBJ2-7; 11 bases match TRBD1. The CDR3 here is CASSLGQGAPQYF. The CDR3 DNA reads as TGTGCCAGCAGTCTTGGACAGGGGGCACCGCAGTACTTC.